The source of this T cell receptor beta chain is a study of cytotoxic CD8 clonotypes in ibrutinib-treated CLL. This CDR3 is 15 amino acids long. Trimming took 3 bases from V and 3 from J, leaving 14 bases between them. From germline, CDR1 is MDHEN and CDR2 SYDVKM. T cells were sequenced at a targeted depth of 1 in 200,000 to 1 in 1 million. TCRdb keeps only in-frame clones here, not all; method: immunoSEQ multiplex PCR. The table includes 250,000 or so clones, 70% detected once. The sample in question was PBMCs, obtained after 24 months of ibrutinib treatment. The receptor comes from a human donor with chronic lymphocytic leukemia. This sequence joins TRBV28 and TRBJ1-1; D call uncertain. CDR3: CASSLPGLRDTEAFF. The CDR3 nucleotides read TGTGCCAGCAGTTTGCCCGGGCTACGGGACACTGAAGCTTTCTTT.